Described below is a single TCR beta chain sequence and its context. TCRdb processed the 5' RACE reads anew with MiXCR; each CDR3 protein has one entry. The data hold hundreds of thousands of distinct CDR3 sequences, with 18% observed a single time. The data stem from a study of T cells after yellow fever vaccination. This CDR3 comprises 11 residues. V was trimmed by 0 bases and J by 7 bases, leaving 3 bases between them. This sequence was found in a man aged 18 to 30 who received the YFV17D yellow fever vaccine. The J gene is TRBJ1-1, the V gene TRBV12-3 or TRBV12-4; D unclear. The input for sequencing was PBMCs, taken before the yellow fever booster vaccination. The CDR3 sequence: CASSLANEAFF. The CDR3 nucleotides are TGTGCCAGCAGTTTAGCCAATGAAGCTTTCTTT.